Shown below are 8 T cell receptor beta chains from a single sample sequenced in a study of T cell responses to AZD1222 COVID-19 vaccine. Using immunoSEQ multiplex PCR, the repertoire was profiled, and TCRdb retains in-frame clones only, with some absent. The sample shows some 92,000 clones, over 80% of them seen only once. The sequenced sample was peripheral blood, obtained on day 0 of AZD1222 vaccination. Every receptor here comes from an adult in good health.

The V call is TRBV19, the J call TRBJ1-3; TRBD1 matches at 7 bases. Germline V gene lookup returns CDR1 LNHDA and CDR2 SQIVND (reference sequence). The length of the CDR3 is 12 residues. V gave up 7 bases and J gave up 3 bases; unmatched junction bases: 0. This CDR3 is CASNRGGNTIYF. For the CDR3, the DNA is TGTGCCAGTAACAGGGGTGGAAACACCATATATTTT. Looking up the rest from reference TRBV19 and TRBJ1-3 gives the full variable domain: DGGITQSPKYLFRKEGQNVTLSCEQNLNHDAMYWYRQDPGQGLRLIYYSQIVNDFQKGDIAEGYSVSREKKESFPLTVTSAQKNPTAFYLCASNRGGNTIYFGEGSWLTVV.

This chain joins TRBV19 and TRBJ1-2; 8 bases match TRBD1. This CDR3 contains 15 residues. V shed 3 bases and J 3 bases; nucleotides not matched to a gene: 6. From germline, CDR1 is LNHDA and CDR2 SQIVND (reference sequence). The CDR3 coding sequence is TGTGCCAGTAGTATCGTCGGGACAGGATACTATGGCTACACCTTC. Protein: CASSIVGTGYYGYTF. Full variable domain (remainder filled in from reference TRBV19 and TRBJ1-2): DGGITQSPKYLFRKEGQNVTLSCEQNLNHDAMYWYRQDPGQGLRLIYYSQIVNDFQKGDIAEGYSVSREKKESFPLTVTSAQKNPTAFYLCASSIVGTGYYGYTFGSGTRLTVV.

This clone was recorded a few times. The chain recombines TRBV7-9 with TRBJ1-6, with TRBD1 as a possible D gene (5 bases). The CDR3 runs 14 residues. Germline-derived CDR1 and CDR2 are SEHNR and FQNEAQ (reference sequence). Trimming took off 1 base at V and 10 bases at J, with 11 bases between the two ends. The CDR3 DNA sequence: TGTGCCAGCAGCTTAGTTCGGGGGGAGTCACCCCTCCACTTT. Its translation is CASSLVRGESPLHF.

This chain uses TRBV28 with TRBJ1-5, with 7 bases fitting TRBD1. CDR1 is MDHEN and CDR2 is SYDVKM in the germline V gene. This CDR3 is built from 15 residues. V lost 2 bases to trimming and J lost 6 bases; unmatched junction nucleotides: 7. CDR3: CASSLPTGTTQPQHF. The CDR3 nucleotides are TGTGCCAGCAGTTTACCGACAGGGACAACTCAGCCCCAGCATTTT.

The rearrangement links TRBV11-2 to TRBJ2-4; perhaps D is TRBD1 or TRBD2 (5 bases each). V dropped 0 bases and J dropped 6 bases, with 12 bases sitting between them. CDR1 and CDR2 from the germline V gene are SGHAT and FQNNGV. The CDR3 covers 15 residues. The CDR3 region has the DNA TGTGCCAGCAGCTTAGATGGGCATGGGGGAAACATTCAGTACTTC. Translated, it gives CASSLDGHGGNIQYF.

The V call is TRBV5-1, the J call TRBJ2-5; D may be TRBD2 (5 bases). The germline V gene has CDR1 SGHRS and CDR2 YFSETQ. Trimming cost V 6 bases and J 1 base, with 16 bases left between them. The CDR3 covers 15 residues. The CDR3 loop is CASNAGRGPQETQYF. CDR3 in DNA: TGCGCCAGCAACGCTGGGAGAGGGCCCCAAGAGACCCAGTACTTC.

The gene calls are TRBV10-1 and TRBJ2-1, with TRBD2 matching over 11 bases. This CDR3 is built from 17 residues. V shed 4 bases, J shed 5 bases, and the junction held 10 bases outside the gene matches. CDR1 and CDR2 from the germline V gene are WNHNN and SYGVQD (reference sequence). DNA for the CDR3: TGCGCCAGCAGTGGCTCCGGGACTAGCGGCCTTGACAATGAGCAGTTCTTC. The encoded protein is CASSGSGTSGLDNEQFF.

The chain recombines TRBV19 with TRBJ2-7; D is ambiguous. The CDR3 runs 14 residues. Germline loops: CDR1 LNHDA, CDR2 SQIVND (reference sequence). V lost 0 bases, J lost 4 bases, and 10 bases lay in between. The CDR3 DNA is TGTGCCAGTAGTATAGATGTGACTCCTTACGAGCAGTACTTC. It specifies CASSIDVTPYEQYF.